This note documents a single T cell receptor (beta chain) sequence. The data stem from a study of T cell responses to AZD1222 COVID-19 vaccine. Assay: immunoSEQ multiplex PCR; the TCRdb copy retains only in-frame clones and omits some. The profile shows 150,000 or so clones, roughly 93% of them singletons. The sequence was collected from an adult in good health. The source was peripheral blood, collected on day 0 of MenACWY control vaccination.

The DNA for the CDR3 is TGTGCCAGCAGCTTGGGGGGCGGGACAGAAGGGGAAAAACTGTTTTTT. Encoded protein: CASSLGGGTEGEKLFF. The chain carries TRBV5-4 and TRBJ1-4; 7 bases line up with TRBD1. Germline V CDR1 and CDR2: SGHNT, YYREEE (reference sequence). CDR3 size: 16 residues. V lost 0 bases to trimming and J lost 8 bases; unmatched junction nucleotides: 10.